What follows describes a single TCR beta chain. Its target antigen remains unknown. There are no base qualities to consult, and no much larger clone falls within one base. These data are taken from a study of blood T cell repertoires in COVID-19 (dated by TCRdb to the early 2020s). Regarding the complete study: Samples from collaborators originated in the United States, Italy and Spain and spanned both the acute and convalescent phases of COVID-19. Samples were obtained from the ongoing ImmuneRACE study (first 160 participants) and from about 1,300 subjects provided by 6 global collaborators. The dataset comprised deeply sampled blood TCRbeta repertoires from subjects exposed to, actively infected with, or recovered from COVID-19. Where available, HLA class I and class II types were obtained from metadata supplied by the sample provider rather than from assay-based typing. The repertoires were made available in a free public database intended to serve as a resource for research on the immune response to SARS-CoV-2. Nearly every sample came with metadata listing a de-identified subject ID, COVID-19 status, age in years and sex. The material from the prospective study consisted of cDNA or gDNA derived from T cells, B-cell-depleted T cells, or PBMCs.

TCRbeta CDR3 regions were amplified from genomic DNA using the immunoSEQ Assay, a bias-controlled multiplex PCR. The study's own analysis went as follows. The number of nucleated cells in each sample was estimated by amplification of reference gene primers within the assay. Sequence reads were collapsed and filtered to measure the absolute abundance of every unique TCRbeta CDR3 rearrangement. Productive Simpson clonality was computed per sample as the square root of Simpson's diversity index over productive rearrangements. In TCRdb, the immuneACCESS table is reduced to in-frame sequences with V and J assigned. These tables do not hold every clone; where another copy was compared, an unresolved V gene accounts for under half, and the others remain unexplained. V, J and clone size reflect that table, while D and trimming were determined from the DNA. The sample profile shows about 250,000 clones; 75% to 90% of them were found once. Together, the top ten hold 2% to 3% of the sample.

Results the study describes overall, beyond this receptor: The amount of clinical and demographic metadata varied by source and participant and was provided uncurated.

The CDR3 runs 16 amino acids, cysteine and phenylalanine included. Only CDR3 DNA is held: 48 bases, read in frame from base 1. Between the V and J ends, shortened by 5 bases and 4 bases respectively, the junction contains 20 bases. CDR1 SGHVS and CDR2 FQNEAQ were looked up in the germline V gene. Enrolling through a virtual design, the prospective study's participants ranged in age from roughly 18 to 89 years and lived across some 23 United States geographic areas. In the prospective study, cohorts were assigned on the basis of participant-reported clinical history obtained from a screening survey and a study questionnaire. Recovered participants in ImmuneRACE Cohort 3 were defined as having two consecutive negative NP/OP PCR tests, clearance from a healthcare professional, or resolution of symptoms. Each participant in the prospective study had whole blood, serum and a nasopharyngeal or oropharyngeal swab collected by mobile phlebotomists. Additional blood draws and questionnaires over an approximately 2-month period could optionally be provided by prospective study participants. Before DNA extraction, prospective study blood samples were shipped either frozen or at room temperature.

The receptor's source is a woman younger than 30 who had recovered from COVID-19. This chain is built from TRBV7-8 and TRBJ1-2; TRBD1 might be the D gene, on 6 matching bases. Material for sequencing was PBMCs or T cells enriched from blood (not recorded which). The CDR3 protein is CASSRENPGASYGYTF. The bases read TGTGCCAGCAGCCGCGAAAATCCAGGGGCCAGCTATGGCTACACCTTC.